The rows below give T cell receptor beta chains drawn from one sample of a study of T cell responses to AZD1222 COVID-19 vaccine. Assay: immunoSEQ multiplex PCR; the TCRdb copy retains only in-frame clones and omits some. The table has around 91,000 clones, around nine tenths seen once. The sample here was peripheral blood, taken on day 0 of AZD1222 vaccination. Receptors originate from an adult in good health. Both conserved end residues are part of each CDR3. The D gene is left open where the match is weak. Size values are once, few and many counts, or a class for expanded clones, and some rows have none.

j_call | v_call | clone_size | d_call | cdr3_nt | cdr3_aa
TRBJ2-3 | TRBV18 | - | - | TGTGCCAGCTCTCAAACTAGTCCCCCAGATACGCAGTATTTT | CASSQTSPPDTQYF
TRBJ1-6 | TRBV9 | - | - | TGTGCCAGCGCGGGGGTCAGGGGCATGCCCCTCCACTTT | CASAGVRGMPLHF
TRBJ2-2 | TRBV4-3 | - | - | TGCGCCAGCAGCCAAGGGATGGCGAACACCGGGGAGCTGTTTTTT | CASSQGMANTGELFF
TRBJ2-7 | TRBV28 | - | TRBD2 | TGTGCGTACGGGGGACTAGCGGGATACGAGCAGTACTTC | CAYGGLAGYEQYF
TRBJ2-2 | TRBV4-3 | - | TRBD2 | TGCGCCAGCAGCCAATTAGCGGGATTGAGCACCGGGGAGCTGTTTTTT | CASSQLAGLSTGELFF
TRBJ1-5 | TRBV7-2 | once | - | TGTGCCAGCAGCCGCACAGGGTACCGGGATCAGCCCCAGCATTTT | CASSRTGYRDQPQHF
TRBJ1-4 | TRBV5-1 | - | TRBD1 | TGCGCCAGCAGCAGGGACAGGGGTAATGAAAAACTGTTTTTT | CASSRDRGNEKLFF
TRBJ1-2 | TRBV7-3 | - | - | TGTGCCAGCAGCTTAAGCCCAGGGGTTGATGGCTACACCTTC | CASSLSPGVDGYTF
TRBJ1-5 | TRBV29-1 | - | - | TGCAGCGTTGGACAGAGCAATCAGCCCCAGCATTTT | CSVGQSNQPQHF
TRBJ2-2 | TRBV24-1 | - | - | TGTGCCACCAGTGATTTGAACCAGGGCGGGGAGCTGTTTTTT | CATSDLNQGGELFF
TRBJ1-5 | TRBV19 | - | - | TGTGCCAGTAGTATAGTCCAAGGGCCCCAGCATTTT | CASSIVQGPQHF
TRBJ2-5 | TRBV14 | - | - | TGTGCCAGCAGCCAATGGAGGTGGGGGACGGACGAGACCCAGTACTTC | CASSQWRWGTDETQYF
TRBJ2-5 | TRBV7-2 | - | TRBD2 | TGTGCCAGCAGCTTAGTAGCGGGAGTGGAAAAGACCCAGTACTTC | CASSLVAGVEKTQYF
TRBJ2-5 | TRBV7-6 | - | - | TGTGCCAGCAGCTTACGCCCCGGCGCGGGGTTAGAGTACCAAGAGACCCAGTACTTC | CASSLRPGAGLEYQETQYF
TRBJ1-1 | TRBV7-8 | - | - | TGTGCCAGCAGCATCGAAGGTCGGGGATTGAACACTGAAGCTTTCTTT | CASSIEGRGLNTEAFF
TRBJ1-2 | TRBV19 | - | TRBD1 | TGTGCCAGTAGTATAGGGCCAGGGGGTAGTTATGGCTACACCTTC | CASSIGPGGSYGYTF
TRBJ2-2 | TRBV19 | - | - | TGTGCCAGTAGTTACCGGAGAGCCGCGAACACCGGGGAGCTGTTTTTT | CASSYRRAANTGELFF
TRBJ1-2 | TRBV7-8 | - | - | TGTGCCAGCAGCTTAGGCCTCCCAGGGATAAGTGGCTACACCTTC | CASSLGLPGISGYTF
TRBJ1-2 | TRBV19 | - | - | TGTGCCAGTAGTATCGGTCAGGCCGCCTCTTATGGCTACACCTTC | CASSIGQAASYGYTF
TRBJ2-7 | TRBV9 | once | - | TGTGCCAGCAGCTCCGGTGCTAGCGCTAGAGGGTTCTACGAGCAGTACTTC | CASSSGASARGFYEQYF
TRBJ1-2 | TRBV7-8 | - | TRBD1 | TGTGCCAGCAGCCCGGGGACAGGGGGAGGGTATGGCTACACCTTC | CASSPGTGGGYGYTF
TRBJ2-1 | TRBV5-6 | once | - | TGTGCCAGCAGCCCACGGACAATCGGGAGCGGTGAGCAGTTCTTC | CASSPRTIGSGEQFF
TRBJ1-4 | TRBV5-1 | - | TRBD1 | TGCGCCAGCACCCGGACAGGGCCCACAACTAATGAAAAACTGTTTTTT | CASTRTGPTTNEKLFF
TRBJ2-7 | TRBV12-3/TRBV12-4 | - | TRBD1 | TGTGCCAGCACCTTGACAGGGGTTGAAGAGCAGTACTTC | CASTLTGVEEQYF
TRBJ1-2 | TRBV4-3 | - | TRBD1 | TGCGCCAGCAGCCAAGATCCGGGACAGGGATTGCATGGCTACACCTTC | CASSQDPGQGLHGYTF
TRBJ1-1 | TRBV5-6 | - | TRBD1 | TGTGCCAGCAGCCCCCTAGGACAGGGTAGGACTGAAGCTTTCTTT | CASSPLGQGRTEAFF
TRBJ1-4 | TRBV7-2 | - | - | TGTGCCAGCAGCTTAAATTCCGGGTACGGGGCAACTAATGAAAAACTGTTTTTT | CASSLNSGYGATNEKLFF
TRBJ2-5 | TRBV6-5 | - | - | TGTGCCAGCAGTCCTCAGGGAGAGGAAGAGACCCAGTACTTC | CASSPQGEEETQYF
TRBJ2-5 | TRBV7-3 | - | TRBD1 | TGTGCCAGCAGCTTACCATTACAGGGGGCGGAACAAGAGACCCAGTACTTC | CASSLPLQGAEQETQYF
TRBJ1-5 | TRBV28 | - | TRBD1 | TGTGCCAGCATGATAGGGGGCCTCAATCAGCCCCAGCATTTT | CASMIGGLNQPQHF
TRBJ2-3 | TRBV7-8 | - | - | TGTGCCAGCAGCTGGGACGTCTCGGGGCGGACAGATACGCAGTATTTT | CASSWDVSGRTDTQYF
TRBJ2-3 | TRBV19 | - | - | TGTGCCAGTAGTTCGAACAGGGATACGCAGTATTTT | CASSSNRDTQYF
TRBJ2-5 | TRBV25-1 | - | - | TGTGCCAGCAGTTTAGGTCGGGAGACCCAGTACTTC | CASSLGRETQYF
TRBJ2-7 | TRBV27 | - | - | TGTGCCAGCAGTCCTACGGCTGAACCGTACGAGCAGTACTTC | CASSPTAEPYEQYF
TRBJ1-2 | TRBV3-1/TRBV3-2 | once | - | TGTGCCAGCAGCCAAGATCCTCGGGCCGCGATCCCTTATGGCTACACCTTC | CASSQDPRAAIPYGYTF
TRBJ2-1 | TRBV27 | once | - | TGTGCCAGCAGCCCACAGCGGTGGGAGTTCAATGAGCAGTTCTTC | CASSPQRWEFNEQFF
TRBJ2-1 | TRBV5-1 | - | - | TGCGCCAGCAGCTTTGACGGGGACTACAATGAGCAGTTCTTC | CASSFDGDYNEQFF
TRBJ1-1 | TRBV24-1 | - | TRBD1 | TGTGCCACCAGTGAAGGACAGGAGAACACTGAAGCTTTCTTT | CATSEGQENTEAFF
TRBJ2-3 | TRBV14 | - | - | TGTGCCAGCAGCCACCAGACTATCTCCACAGATACGCAGTATTTT | CASSHQTISTDTQYF
TRBJ1-2 | TRBV7-2 | - | TRBD1 | TGTGCCAGCAGCCTGGGACAGGGGGACGGCTACACCTTC | CASSLGQGDGYTF
TRBJ2-7 | TRBV18 | - | - | TGTGCCAGCTCACCCTCGATCCAGAACGAGCAGTACTTC | CASSPSIQNEQYF
TRBJ2-7 | TRBV7-9 | few | - | TGTGCCAGCAGCTCCCTGACAGGGAGGGACTACGAGCAGTACTTC | CASSSLTGRDYEQYF
TRBJ1-4 | TRBV19 | once | TRBD1 | TGTGCCACAACGCAGGGGGCCCGTAATGAAAAACTGTTTTTT | CATTQGARNEKLFF
TRBJ2-6 | TRBV5-1 | - | - | TGCGCCAGCAGCTTGGTTGGAGCTGGGGCCAACGTCCTGACTTTC | CASSLVGAGANVLTF
TRBJ1-2 | TRBV19 | once | TRBD1 | TGTGCCAGTGGGACAGGCCTCTATGGCTACACCTTC | CASGTGLYGYTF
TRBJ1-1 | TRBV12-5 | - | - | TGTGCTAGTGGTTTGGTAGGGGGTCTGAACACTGAAGCTTTCTTT | CASGLVGGLNTEAFF
TRBJ1-3 | TRBV12-3/TRBV12-4 | - | - | TGTGCCAGCAGTATGTCGGAAAACACCATATATTTT | CASSMSENTIYF
TRBJ1-1 | TRBV3-1/TRBV3-2 | - | - | TGTGCCAGCAGGGGCCCACATTACACTGAAGCTTTCTTT | CASRGPHYTEAFF